The sequence of this T cell receptor beta chain was determined in a study of immunodeficiency (dated by TCRdb to about 2019). As for the study more broadly: Repertoire analysis was done to look for VDJ recombination defects and oligoclonality. What the authors observed across the whole study: Between patients and controls, productive entropy and V-J pairing of CD4+ T cells looked similar. Based on top-100 and total clonotype frequencies, severe oligoclonality was found in patient CD8+ T cells but not in patient CD4+ T cells. In the entropy comparisons of patients versus healthy controls, patients were shown as n=3 (open circles), and an effect on thymic development was only suggested as possible.

Genomic DNA was extracted with the QIAamp DNA Blood Mini Kit and sent for immunoSEQ repertoire analysis. Using a standard quantity of genomic DNA template, multiplex PCR was run to amplify the CDR3 regions. An Illumina platform was used to sequence the PCR products. The study's processing was this. Sequences were mapped to a reference, using V, D and J gene definitions from IMGT. To eliminate PCR and sequencing errors, a nearest-neighbor clustering algorithm combined closely related sequences. V, D and J usage in productive unique and total sequences was analyzed using ImmunoSEQ Analyzer tools and R version 3.6.1. The immuneACCESS repertoire file appears here via TCRdb, limited to in-frame rearrangements. These files lack a portion of the clones; in checked studies, under half of the deficit traces to unresolved V genes, and the cause of the others is not known. V and J calls and clone size follow that table, whereas D and trimming were derived from the DNA. The sample records about 1,400 clones, approximately 96% of which are singletons. Together, the top ten hold 0.9% to 1.5% of the sample.

The germline V gene yields SGHDT for CDR1 and YYEEEE for CDR2. After removal of 0 bases from V and 7 bases from J, the junction retains 4 bases not matched to a gene. The CDR3 covers 15 residues, taking in both the cysteine and the phenylalanine. Kept here is only the CDR3 DNA, which spans 45 bases and is read in frame from base 1. CD3+CD4+ T cells were sorted from fresh PBMCs before TCR sequencing. Regarding this clone: Its antigen is unknown. No much larger clone exists at a distance of one base, and base qualities are not known.

The sequence was collected from a girl aged 2 to 10. Material: CD4+ T cells from blood. The rearrangement combines TRBV5-6 with TRBJ2-3, and TRBD1 matches 11 of the central bases. The nucleotide sequence is given as TGTGCCAGCAGCTTGGGCGGACAGGGGGCAAATACGCAGTATTTT. Translated, it gives CASSLGGQGANTQYF.